This T cell receptor beta chain was recovered during a study of brain T cells in children with intractable seizures. The study's findings and limits: Viral specificity was inferred only from CDR3 similarity; HCMV serostatus was unknown. Pre- and post-surgery blood differed in depth, so pre-surgery absences may be undersampling.

Method: immunoSEQ multiplex PCR; TCRdb's copy keeps in-frame clones and lacks some. This table holds 110,000 or so clones, 90% to 95% found once. The V gene's germline CDR1 is MNHEY and CDR2 SVGAGI. The ends were cut back, 6 bases at V and 0 bases at J, with 6 bases in the middle. The CDR3 spans 12 residues. With regard to this clone: Its antigen is unidentified.

Sequencing was limited to surgery cases with top T cell transcript signatures in brain tissue. Before surgery, patients took at least one anti-epileptic drug. The receptor was derived from a boy under two years old with hemimegalencephaly and intractable seizures. Sequenced material: peripheral blood, taken at surgery. The chain carries TRBV6-5 and TRBJ2-7; D is perhaps TRBD1 (6 bases). CDR3 in amino acids: CASRDSSYEQYF. The DNA of the CDR3 is TGTGCCAGCAGGGACAGCTCCTACGAGCAGTACTTC.